The rows below give T cell receptor beta chains drawn from one sample of a study of blood T cell repertoires in COVID-19. Profiling relied on immunoSEQ multiplex PCR, and the TCRdb table lists in-frame clones only, not all of them. The repertoire holds some 50,000 clones, 85% to 90% seen once, with approximately 3.1% in the top ten. The sample was PBMCs or T cells enriched from blood (not recorded which). The origin of the receptors is a woman between 45 and 65 years old who had recovered from COVID-19. Each CDR3 is given with its conserved first and last residue.

CDR3 protein	V gene
CASSPTGTGLYGYTF	TRBV27
CASSSVFSTGTSARETQYF	TRBV7-9
CASSLRSYEQYF	TRBV11-2
CASRYQPGLMMNTEAFF	TRBV6-2/TRBV6-3
CASSWDSGTVDSPLHF	TRBV11-1
CASSELLGSSTDTQYF	TRBV6-1
CASSLVGGSYEQYF	TRBV7-8
CASSFGGHGNTEAFF	TRBV5-4
CASSTGGDQPQHF	TRBV12-3/TRBV12-4
CASSYSMGVGGETQYF	TRBV6-5
CSASMTYEQYF	TRBV20-1
CASSFSQGANSPLHF	TRBV27
CANTTTSGVDEQFF	TRBV18
CASSLAGGGSGENEQFF	TRBV11-3
CASSIVPSTASYNEQFF	TRBV19
CASSESETGFRPQHF	TRBV28
CASSQVPQGAGYTF	TRBV4-3
CASHGTLGFQPQHF	TRBV6-6
CASSRTTGGMGDTGELFF	TRBV5-1
CASSSRGLSGYTF	TRBV7-6
CASSLWQGIGYTF	TRBV28
CASSLVGGETQYF	TRBV11-2
CASSDGDKMGKAFF	TRBV2
CSASFGGRWSRAFF	TRBV20-1
CSVGQGVDNEQFF	TRBV29-1
CSVMGLAGHEQYF	TRBV29-1
CASSEQQGSGNIQYF	TRBV5-1
CASSVRTGIPYEQYF	TRBV21-1
CASSYYDRAHTQYF	TRBV5-4
CASSKLRSAGNTIYF	TRBV21-1
CASSRLPPQPQHF	TRBV2
CASRKGTSGGGEQFF	TRBV11-2
CASSSGWDSRNTEAFF	TRBV7-9
CASSRETGMYAGELFF	TRBV7-2
CASSRGTGGSGANVLTF	TRBV6-6
CASSLAGYTEAFF	TRBV5-1
CASRSLNYEQYF	TRBV2
CASRATTPQETQYF	TRBV25-1
CASSSPSWAGVLGGELFF	TRBV9
CASSTPGQTLYEQYF	TRBV19
CASSLGRQRNTGELFF	TRBV7-9
CASASGQRNTEAFF	TRBV7-9
CASSIRILGGYEQYF	TRBV19
CASSLAQGLNTEAFF	TRBV7-8
CASSLERENQAYEQYF	TRBV5-6
CASSYPLGSRQPISYEQYF	TRBV6-2/TRBV6-3
CASSHHVGFNEKLFF	TRBV4-1
CASTSDRVAGELFF	TRBV9
CASSWASLGPNYGYTF	TRBV5-5
CASSDSSYNSPLHF	TRBV6-1
CASSPMSYEQYF	TRBV6-2/TRBV6-3
CASSSRGGLTDTQYF	TRBV7-2